A selection of T cell receptor beta chains follows, all from one sample in a study of molecular identifiers for immune sequencing clone quantification. A single record per CDR3 protein comes from TCRdb applying MiXCR to the PCR reads. The sample includes 300,000 to 400,000 distinct CDR3 sequences, about 22% of them seen just once. The sample was naive CD8+ T cells from blood, with Jurkat cell RNA spiked in. The receptors stem from a human donor in good health. Some libraries in this study had Jurkat cell RNA spiked in. Both conserved end residues are trimmed from each CDR3. The listing skips clone size in some rows; elsewhere it reads once, few, many or a size class.

v_gene | len | abundance | CDR3aa
TRBV19 | 11 | few | ASSIGGQTEQY
TRBV5-1 | 15 | many | ASSLVGEGSGANVLT
TRBV7-2 | 14 | many | ASSSLLAGGPEGQY
TRBV6-5 | 14 | many | ASSDTSVTNTGELF
TRBV5-1 | 14 | NA | ASSLGQGGASYEQY
TRBV7-2 | 11 | many | ASSLYWQETQY
TRBV7-2 | 14 | many | ASSLTRPGQGYEQY
TRBV23-1 | 11 | many | ASKYREGDTQY
TRBV6-4 | 14 | many | ASSVRAGGPSDTQY
TRBV4-1 | 13 | many | ASSQEGRENTEAF
TRBV5-6 | 13 | many | ASSIKTVAKNIQY